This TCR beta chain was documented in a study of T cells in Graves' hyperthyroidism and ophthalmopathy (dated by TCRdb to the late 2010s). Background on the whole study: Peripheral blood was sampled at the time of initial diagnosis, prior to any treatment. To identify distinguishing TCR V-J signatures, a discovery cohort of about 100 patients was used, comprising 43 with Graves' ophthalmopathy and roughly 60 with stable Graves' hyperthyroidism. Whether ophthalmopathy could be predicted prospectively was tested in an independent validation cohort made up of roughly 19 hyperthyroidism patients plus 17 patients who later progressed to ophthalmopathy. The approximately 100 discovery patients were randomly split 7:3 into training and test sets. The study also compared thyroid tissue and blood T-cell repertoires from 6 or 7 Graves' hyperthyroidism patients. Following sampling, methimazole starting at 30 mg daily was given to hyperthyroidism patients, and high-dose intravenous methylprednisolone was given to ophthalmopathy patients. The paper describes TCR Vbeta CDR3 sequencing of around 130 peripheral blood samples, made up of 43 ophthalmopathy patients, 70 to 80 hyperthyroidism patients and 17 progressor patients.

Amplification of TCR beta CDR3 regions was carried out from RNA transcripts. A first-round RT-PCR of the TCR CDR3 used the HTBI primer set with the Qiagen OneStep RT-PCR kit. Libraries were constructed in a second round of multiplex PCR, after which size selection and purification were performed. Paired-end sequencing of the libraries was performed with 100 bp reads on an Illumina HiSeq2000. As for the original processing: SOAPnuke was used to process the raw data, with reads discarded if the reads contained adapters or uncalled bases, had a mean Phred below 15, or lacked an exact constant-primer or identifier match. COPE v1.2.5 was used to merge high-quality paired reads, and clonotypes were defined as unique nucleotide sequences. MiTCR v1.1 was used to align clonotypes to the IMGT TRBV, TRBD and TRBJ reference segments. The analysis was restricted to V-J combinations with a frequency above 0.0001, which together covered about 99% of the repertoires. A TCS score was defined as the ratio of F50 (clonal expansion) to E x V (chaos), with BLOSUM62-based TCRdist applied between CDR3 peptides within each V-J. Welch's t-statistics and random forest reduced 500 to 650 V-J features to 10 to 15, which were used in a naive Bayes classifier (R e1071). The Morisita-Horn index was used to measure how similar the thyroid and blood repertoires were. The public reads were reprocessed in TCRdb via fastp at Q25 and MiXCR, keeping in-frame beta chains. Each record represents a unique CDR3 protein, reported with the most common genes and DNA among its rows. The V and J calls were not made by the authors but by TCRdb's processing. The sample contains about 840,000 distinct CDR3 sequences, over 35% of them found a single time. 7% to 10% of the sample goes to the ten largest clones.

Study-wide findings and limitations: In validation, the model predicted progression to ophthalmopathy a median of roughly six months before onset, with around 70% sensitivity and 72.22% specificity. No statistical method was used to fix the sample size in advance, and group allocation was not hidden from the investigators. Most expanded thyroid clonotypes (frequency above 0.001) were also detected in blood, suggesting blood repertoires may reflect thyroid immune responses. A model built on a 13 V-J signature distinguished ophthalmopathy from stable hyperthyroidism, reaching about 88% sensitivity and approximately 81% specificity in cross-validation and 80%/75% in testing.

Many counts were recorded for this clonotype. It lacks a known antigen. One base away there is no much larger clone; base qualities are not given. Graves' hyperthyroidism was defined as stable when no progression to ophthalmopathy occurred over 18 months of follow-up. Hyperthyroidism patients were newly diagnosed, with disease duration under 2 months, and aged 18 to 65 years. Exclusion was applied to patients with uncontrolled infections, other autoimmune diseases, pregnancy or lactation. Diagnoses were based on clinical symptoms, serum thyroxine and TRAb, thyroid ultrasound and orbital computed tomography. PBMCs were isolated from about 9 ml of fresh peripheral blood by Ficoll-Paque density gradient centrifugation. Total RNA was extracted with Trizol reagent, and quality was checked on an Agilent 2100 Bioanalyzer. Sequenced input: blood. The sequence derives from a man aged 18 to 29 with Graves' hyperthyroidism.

CDR3 protein: CASSLFDEGYGYTF. The bases read TGTGCCAGCAGCTTATTTGACGAAGGGTACGGCTACACCTTC. The V and J genes are TRBV5-5 and TRBJ1-2; the D gene identity is not certain. The germline V gene (reference sequence) sets CDR1 to SGHKS and CDR2 to YYEKEE. The junction shows trimming of 2 bases on V and 8 bases on J, plus 16 bases between the germline ends. The CDR3 has 14 amino acids, counting the end cysteine and phenylalanine. The only DNA kept is the CDR3, 42 bases in frame from the first base.